This T cell receptor (beta chain) was retrieved from a study of CD8+CD57+ T cells in acquired aplastic anemia. Study as a whole: Across the sorted CD4+ and CD8+ cells, DNA amounts averaged approximately 3.1 ug. Among healthy donors, CD4+ cells averaged around 11 million reads.

V lost 4 bases and J lost 14, with 12 bases in between. CDR3 length: 11 amino acids. Germline CDR1 SEHNR, CDR2 FQNEAQ (reference sequence). Notes on this clonotype: Its antigen is not identified.

Genomic DNA templated the TCR beta VDJ and CDR3 profiling. TCRdb ran MiXCR on the reads and lists one entry per CDR3 protein. The data show 400,000 to 450,000 distinct CDR3 sequences, 55% to 70% seen once. Study conclusions and caveats: Between the patient and control groups, CD8+ Simpson's diversity did not differ significantly. Shared by patients and controls, 25 to 35 CD8+ CDR3s were abundant in patients.

Sequencing was done on a sample of sorted CD4+, CD8+, or CD8+CD57+ T cells (not recorded which) from PBMCs. The V call is TRBV7-9, the J call TRBJ1-3; tentatively, D is TRBD1 (5 bases). The receptor's source is a human donor in good health, serving as a control. The CDR3 DNA sequence: TGTGCCAGCAGCTCGGGGGGAAACGTATATTTT. This gives the protein CASSSGGNVYF.